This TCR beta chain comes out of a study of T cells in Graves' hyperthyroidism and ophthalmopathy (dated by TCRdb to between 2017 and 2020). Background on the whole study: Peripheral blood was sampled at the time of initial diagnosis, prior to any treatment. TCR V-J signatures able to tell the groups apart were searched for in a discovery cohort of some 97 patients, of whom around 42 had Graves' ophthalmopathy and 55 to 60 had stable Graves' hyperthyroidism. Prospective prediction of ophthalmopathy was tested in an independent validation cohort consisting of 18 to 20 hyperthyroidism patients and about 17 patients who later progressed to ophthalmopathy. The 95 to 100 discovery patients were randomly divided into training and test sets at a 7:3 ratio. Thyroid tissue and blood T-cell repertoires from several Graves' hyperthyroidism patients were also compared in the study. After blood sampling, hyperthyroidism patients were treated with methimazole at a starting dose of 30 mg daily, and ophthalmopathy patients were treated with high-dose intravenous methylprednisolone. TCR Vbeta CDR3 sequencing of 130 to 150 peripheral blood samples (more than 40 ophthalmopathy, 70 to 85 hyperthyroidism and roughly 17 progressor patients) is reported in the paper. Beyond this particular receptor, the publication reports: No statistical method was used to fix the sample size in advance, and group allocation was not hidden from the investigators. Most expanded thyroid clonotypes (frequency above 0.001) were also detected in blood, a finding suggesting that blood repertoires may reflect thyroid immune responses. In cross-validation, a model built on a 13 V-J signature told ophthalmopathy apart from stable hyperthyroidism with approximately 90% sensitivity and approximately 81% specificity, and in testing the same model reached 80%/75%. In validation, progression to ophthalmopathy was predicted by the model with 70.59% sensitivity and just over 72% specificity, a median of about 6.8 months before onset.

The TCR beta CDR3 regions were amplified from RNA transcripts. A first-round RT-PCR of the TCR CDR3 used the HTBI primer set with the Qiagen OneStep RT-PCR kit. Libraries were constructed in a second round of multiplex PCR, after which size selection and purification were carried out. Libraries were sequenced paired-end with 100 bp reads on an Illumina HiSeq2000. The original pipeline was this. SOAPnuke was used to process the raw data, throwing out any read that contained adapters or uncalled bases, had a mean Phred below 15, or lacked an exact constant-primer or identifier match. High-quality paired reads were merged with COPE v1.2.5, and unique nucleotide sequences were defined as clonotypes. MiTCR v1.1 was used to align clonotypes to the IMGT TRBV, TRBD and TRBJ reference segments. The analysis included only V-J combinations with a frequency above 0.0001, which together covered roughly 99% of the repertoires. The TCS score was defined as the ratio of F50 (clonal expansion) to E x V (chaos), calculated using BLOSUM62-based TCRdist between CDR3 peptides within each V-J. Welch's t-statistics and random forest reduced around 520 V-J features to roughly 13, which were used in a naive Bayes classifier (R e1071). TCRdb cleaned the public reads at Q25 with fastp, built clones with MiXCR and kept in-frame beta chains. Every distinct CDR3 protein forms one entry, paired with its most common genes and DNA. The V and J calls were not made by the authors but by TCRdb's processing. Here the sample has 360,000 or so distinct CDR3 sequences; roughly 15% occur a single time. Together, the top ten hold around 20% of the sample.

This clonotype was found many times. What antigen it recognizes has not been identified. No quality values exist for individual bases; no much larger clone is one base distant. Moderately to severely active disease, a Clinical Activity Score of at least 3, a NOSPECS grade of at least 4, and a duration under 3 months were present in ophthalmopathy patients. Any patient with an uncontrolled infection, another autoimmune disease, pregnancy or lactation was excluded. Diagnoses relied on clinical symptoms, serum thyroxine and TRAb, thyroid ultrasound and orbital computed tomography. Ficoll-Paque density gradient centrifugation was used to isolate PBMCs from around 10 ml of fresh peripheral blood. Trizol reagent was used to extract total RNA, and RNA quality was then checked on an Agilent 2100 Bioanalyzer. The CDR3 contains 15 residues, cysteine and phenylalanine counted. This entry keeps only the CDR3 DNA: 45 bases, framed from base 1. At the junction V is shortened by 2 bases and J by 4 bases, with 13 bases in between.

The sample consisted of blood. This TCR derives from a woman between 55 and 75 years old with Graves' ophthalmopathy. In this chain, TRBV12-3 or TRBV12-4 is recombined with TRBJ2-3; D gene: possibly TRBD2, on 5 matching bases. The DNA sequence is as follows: TGTGCCAGCAGTTTACCCGGGATGAGAGCAGATACGCAGTATTTT. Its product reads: CASSLPGMRADTQYF.